These T cell receptor beta chains were read from a single sample in a study of T-cell reconstitution after alpha-beta-depleted transplantation in children. TCRdb processed the PCR reads anew with MiXCR; each CDR3 protein has one entry. This sample yields 440,000 or so distinct CDR3 sequences, of which 43% are seen a single time; 27% belongs to the top ten. The specimen comprised PBMCs, sampled before TCRalphabeta/CD19-depleted stem cell transplant. The receptors stem from a girl aged 2 to 10 with aplastic anemia, due to receive a stem cell transplant. Each CDR3 is given with its conserved first and last residue. The D gene is left open where the match is weak. The size field is filled for only some rows; it gives once, few, many or a size class.

-,TRBV10-2,few,TRBJ2-5,TGCGCCAGCAGTATTCGGGGGAAAGAGACCCAGTACTTC,CASSIRGKETQYF
-,TRBV7-9,many,TRBJ2-1,TGTGCCAGCAGCAGCTTAATACACCACAATGAGCAGTTCTTC,CASSSLIHHNEQFF
-,TRBV5-1,few,TRBJ1-1,TGCGCCAGCAGCTCGACGGCCCCACAGGGTAACACTGAAGCTTTCTTT,CASSSTAPQGNTEAFF
-,TRBV29-1,-,TRBJ1-3,TGCAGCGTTGGATGGGGGCAGTTAGGTGGAAACACCATATATTTT,CSVGWGQLGGNTIYF
TRBD2,TRBV24-1,-,TRBJ2-5,TGTGCCACCAGTCACGGGGGGCAAGAGACCCAGTACTTC,CATSHGGQETQYF
TRBD1,TRBV7-9,-,TRBJ2-3,TGTGCCAGCAGCTACCCAGGGGGACAGGGGACAGATACGCAGTATTTT,CASSYPGGQGTDTQYF
-,TRBV6-1,-,TRBJ2-3,TGTGCCAGCAGCGTTCTAGATACGCAGTATTTT,CASSVLDTQYF
-,TRBV5-1,once,TRBJ1-4,TGCGCCATCAGCTTGGTTGGGGGCAGGGGTTCTGAAAAACTGTTTTTT,CAISLVGGRGSEKLFF
TRBD2,TRBV5-1,many,TRBJ2-1,TGCGCCAGCAGCTTGGCCTGGACTAGCGAGGACAATGAGCAGTTCTTC,CASSLAWTSEDNEQFF
TRBD2,TRBV27,many,TRBJ2-1,TGTGCCAGCTCGTCTAGCGGGTACAATGAGCAGTTCTTC,CASSSSGYNEQFF
-,TRBV7-2,-,TRBJ2-1,TGTGCCAGCAGCCTGGCGCGGGGCAGGGGGAATAAGCAGTTCTTC,CASSLARGRGNKQFF
TRBD1,TRBV10-3,-,TRBJ2-3,TGTGCCATCAGTGGGATTGGACAGGAGCACACAGATACGCAGTATTTT,CAISGIGQEHTDTQYF
-,TRBV29-1,-,TRBJ2-1,TGCAGCGTTGATAGTTACAATGAGCAGTTCTTC,CSVDSYNEQFF
-,TRBV9,few,TRBJ2-1,TGTGCCAGCAGCCCAATTGGAGGGAGGCCGCCCTACAATGAGCAGTTCTTC,CASSPIGGRPPYNEQFF
-,TRBV20-1,-,TRBJ2-1,TGCAGTGCTAGTGTGCTAGGGGTAAACAATGATCAGTTCTTC,CSASVLGVNNDQFF
TRBD2,TRBV3-1,-,TRBJ2-1,TGTGCCAGCAGCCAAGGACTAGCGGTATACAATGAGCAGTTCTTC,CASSQGLAVYNEQFF
-,TRBV20-1,few,TRBJ1-3,TGCAGTGCTAGAAAGGGTGCCCGGGTGAGCGGAAACACCATATATTTT,CSARKGARVSGNTIYF